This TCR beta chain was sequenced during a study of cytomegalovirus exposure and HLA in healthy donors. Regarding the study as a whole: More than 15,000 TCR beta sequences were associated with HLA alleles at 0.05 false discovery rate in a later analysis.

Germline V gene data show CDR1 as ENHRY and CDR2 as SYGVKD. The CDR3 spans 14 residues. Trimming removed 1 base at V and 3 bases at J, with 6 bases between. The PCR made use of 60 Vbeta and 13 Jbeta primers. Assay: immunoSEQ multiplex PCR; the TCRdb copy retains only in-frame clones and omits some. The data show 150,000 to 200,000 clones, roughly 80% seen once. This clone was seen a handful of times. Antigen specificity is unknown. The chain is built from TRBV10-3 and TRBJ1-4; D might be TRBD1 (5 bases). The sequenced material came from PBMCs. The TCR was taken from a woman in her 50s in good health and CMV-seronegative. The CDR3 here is CAISEYRPNEKLFF. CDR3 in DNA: TGTGCCATCAGTGAGTACAGGCCTAATGAAAAACTGTTTTTT.